The rows below give T cell receptor beta chains drawn from one sample of a study of radiotherapy plus CTLA-4 blockade in lung cancer. The table came from immunoSEQ multiplex PCR; TCRdb's copy has only in-frame clones and leaves some out. The sample lists about 36,000 clones; approximately 85% were seen once. Sequenced material: peripheral blood, taken from a patient treated with radiotherapy plus ipilimumab. All receptors derive from a human donor with non-small cell lung cancer who had stable disease on radiotherapy plus ipilimumab. Each CDR3 is given with its conserved first and last residue. D genes are given only for firm matches. The listing skips clone size in some rows; elsewhere it reads once, few, many or a size class.

abundance: .; j_gene: TRBJ2-3; d_gene: TRBD1; v_gene: TRBV28; CDR3nt: TGTGCCAGCAGTAGCCGGATGGGACAGGCGCAAGGAGATACGCAGTATTTT; CDR3aa: CASSSRMGQAQGDTQYF
abundance: .; j_gene: TRBJ1-4; d_gene: .; v_gene: TRBV9; CDR3nt: TGTGCCAGCCTCGGACAGTTTCGTTTCAATGAAAAACTGTTTTTT; CDR3aa: CASLGQFRFNEKLFF
abundance: .; j_gene: TRBJ2-1; d_gene: TRBD2; v_gene: TRBV5-1; CDR3nt: TGCGCCAGCAGCTTGTCGGGGACTAGGGGGGATGAGCAGTTCTTC; CDR3aa: CASSLSGTRGDEQFF
abundance: .; j_gene: TRBJ1-1; d_gene: TRBD1; v_gene: TRBV4-1; CDR3nt: TGCGCCAGCAGCCAACGGGACAGTCGAAAAATGAACACTGAAGCTTTCTTT; CDR3aa: CASSQRDSRKMNTEAFF
abundance: .; j_gene: TRBJ2-3; d_gene: TRBD2; v_gene: TRBV27; CDR3nt: TGTGCCAGCAGCCCGGGACTAGCGGGAGGGCTCTACGTAACAGATACGCAGTATTTT; CDR3aa: CASSPGLAGGLYVTDTQYF
abundance: .; j_gene: TRBJ2-2; d_gene: .; v_gene: TRBV5-1; CDR3nt: TGCGCCAGCAGCTCACAGGGCGCCGGGGAGCTGTTTTTT; CDR3aa: CASSSQGAGELFF
abundance: .; j_gene: TRBJ2-7; d_gene: .; v_gene: TRBV10-2; CDR3nt: TGCGCCAGCAGCAACGAGGAGCAGTACTTC; CDR3aa: CASSNEEQYF
abundance: .; j_gene: TRBJ1-2; d_gene: .; v_gene: TRBV4-3; CDR3nt: TGCGCCAGCAGCCAAGATGGGGAGGGGGAGGCTTATGGCTACACCTTC; CDR3aa: CASSQDGEGEAYGYTF
abundance: few; j_gene: TRBJ2-2; d_gene: .; v_gene: TRBV4-1; CDR3nt: TGCGCCAGCAGCCAAGGACACGCGAACACCGGGGAGCTGTTTTTT; CDR3aa: CASSQGHANTGELFF
abundance: .; j_gene: TRBJ2-3; d_gene: TRBD2; v_gene: TRBV4-3; CDR3nt: TGCGCCAGCAGCCTCGGGACTAGCACTAATACGCAGTATTTT; CDR3aa: CASSLGTSTNTQYF
abundance: .; j_gene: TRBJ2-7; d_gene: TRBD2; v_gene: TRBV7-2; CDR3nt: TGTGCCAGCAGCTTAGTAGCTAGCGGGAGCTACGAGCAGTACTTC; CDR3aa: CASSLVASGSYEQYF
abundance: .; j_gene: TRBJ1-2; d_gene: TRBD1; v_gene: TRBV12-5; CDR3nt: TGTGCTAGTGGAGACCGGGACAGGGAAGATGGCTACACCTTC; CDR3aa: CASGDRDREDGYTF
abundance: .; j_gene: TRBJ2-5; d_gene: .; v_gene: TRBV5-4; CDR3nt: TGTGCCAGCAGTTTTGGGGGGAGGCAGGGCTATGAGACCCAGTACTTC; CDR3aa: CASSFGGRQGYETQYF
abundance: .; j_gene: TRBJ1-1; d_gene: TRBD1; v_gene: TRBV28; CDR3nt: TGTGCCAGCAGCGTACAGGGGGCGCGGAACACTGAAGCTTTCTTT; CDR3aa: CASSVQGARNTEAFF
abundance: .; j_gene: TRBJ1-1; d_gene: .; v_gene: TRBV4-3; CDR3nt: TGCGCCAGCAGCCACCTGACAGACACTGAAGCTTTCTTT; CDR3aa: CASSHLTDTEAFF
abundance: .; j_gene: TRBJ2-2; d_gene: TRBD1; v_gene: TRBV5-1; CDR3nt: TGCGCCAGCAGCCCGGGACAGGCCCCCGGGGAGCTGTTTTTT; CDR3aa: CASSPGQAPGELFF
abundance: .; j_gene: TRBJ2-1; d_gene: TRBD2; v_gene: TRBV11-2; CDR3nt: TGTGCCAGCAGCCCGGCCGGGACTAGCGGGGGATACAATGAGCAGTTCTTC; CDR3aa: CASSPAGTSGGYNEQFF
abundance: .; j_gene: TRBJ2-3; d_gene: .; v_gene: TRBV9; CDR3nt: TGTGCCAGCAGCGTTATAAGCGCCTCAGATACGCAGTATTTT; CDR3aa: CASSVISASDTQYF
abundance: .; j_gene: TRBJ2-6; d_gene: TRBD2; v_gene: TRBV5-1; CDR3nt: TGCGCCAGCAGCGGTGTTTCGGGGGGTGGAACTGGGGCCAACGTCCTGACTTTC; CDR3aa: CASSGVSGGGTGANVLTF
abundance: .; j_gene: TRBJ1-1; d_gene: .; v_gene: TRBV6-5; CDR3nt: TGTGCCAGCAGTTACTCCGGAGTGGCTTTCTTT; CDR3aa: CASSYSGVAFF
abundance: .; j_gene: TRBJ2-7; d_gene: .; v_gene: TRBV7-9; CDR3nt: TGTGCCAGCAGCCCAGGGGGGCCCTACGAGCAGTACTTC; CDR3aa: CASSPGGPYEQYF
abundance: .; j_gene: TRBJ2-7; d_gene: TRBD1; v_gene: TRBV10-3; CDR3nt: TGTGCCATCAGTGACCTTGACAGGGGCTACGAGCAGTACTTC; CDR3aa: CAISDLDRGYEQYF
abundance: .; j_gene: TRBJ2-3; d_gene: TRBD2; v_gene: TRBV27; CDR3nt: TGTGCCAGCAGTCTAGGACTAGCGGGAGGGCCGCGCGCGGATACGCAGTATTTT; CDR3aa: CASSLGLAGGPRADTQYF
abundance: .; j_gene: TRBJ2-1; d_gene: TRBD2; v_gene: TRBV5-4; CDR3nt: TGTGCCAGCAGCTGGGCCACCGGGGGGAATGAGCAGTTCTTC; CDR3aa: CASSWATGGNEQFF
abundance: .; j_gene: TRBJ2-1; d_gene: TRBD1; v_gene: TRBV25-1; CDR3nt: TGTGCCAGCAGCAGGGGACAGGGGACCTACAATGAGCAGTTCTTC; CDR3aa: CASSRGQGTYNEQFF